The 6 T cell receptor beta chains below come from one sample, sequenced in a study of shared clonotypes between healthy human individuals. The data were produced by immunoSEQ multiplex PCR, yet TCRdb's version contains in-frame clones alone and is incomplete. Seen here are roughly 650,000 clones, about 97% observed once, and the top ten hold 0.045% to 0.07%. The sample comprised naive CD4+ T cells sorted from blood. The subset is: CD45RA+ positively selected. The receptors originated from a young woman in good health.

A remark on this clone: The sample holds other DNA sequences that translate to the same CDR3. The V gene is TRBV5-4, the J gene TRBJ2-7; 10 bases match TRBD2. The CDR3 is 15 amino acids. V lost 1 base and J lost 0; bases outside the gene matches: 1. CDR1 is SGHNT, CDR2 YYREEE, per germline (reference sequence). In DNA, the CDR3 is TGTGCCAGCAGCTTGTCTAGCGGGAGCTCCTACGAGCAGTACTTC. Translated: CASSLSSGSSYEQYF.

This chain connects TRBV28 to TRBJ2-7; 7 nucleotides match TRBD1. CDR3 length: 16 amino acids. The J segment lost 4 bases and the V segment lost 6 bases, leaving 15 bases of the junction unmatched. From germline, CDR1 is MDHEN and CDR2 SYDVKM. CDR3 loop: CASRKTSGTVSYEQYF. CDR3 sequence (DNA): TGTGCCAGCAGAAAAACCTCGGGGACAGTCTCTTACGAGCAGTACTTC.

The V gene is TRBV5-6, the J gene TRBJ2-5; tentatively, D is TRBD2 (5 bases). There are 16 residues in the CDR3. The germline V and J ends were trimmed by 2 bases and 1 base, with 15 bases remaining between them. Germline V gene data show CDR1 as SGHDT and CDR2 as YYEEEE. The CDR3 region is CASSLGFPGGQETQYF. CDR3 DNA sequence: TGTGCCAGCAGCTTAGGGTTCCCCGGAGGCCAAGAGACCCAGTACTTC.

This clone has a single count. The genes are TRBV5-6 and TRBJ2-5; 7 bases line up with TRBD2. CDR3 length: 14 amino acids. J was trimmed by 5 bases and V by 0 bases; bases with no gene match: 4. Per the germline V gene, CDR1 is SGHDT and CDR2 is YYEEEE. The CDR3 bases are TGTGCCAGCAGCTTGGGATGGCGGGAGGAGACCCAGTACTTC. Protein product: CASSLGWREETQYF.

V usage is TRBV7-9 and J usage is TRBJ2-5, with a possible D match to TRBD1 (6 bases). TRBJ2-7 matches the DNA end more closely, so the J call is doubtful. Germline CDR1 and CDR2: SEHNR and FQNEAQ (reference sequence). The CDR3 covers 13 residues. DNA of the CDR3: TGTGCCAGCAGCGGTACAGGGTCCTACGAGCAGTACTTC. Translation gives CASSGTGSYEQYF.

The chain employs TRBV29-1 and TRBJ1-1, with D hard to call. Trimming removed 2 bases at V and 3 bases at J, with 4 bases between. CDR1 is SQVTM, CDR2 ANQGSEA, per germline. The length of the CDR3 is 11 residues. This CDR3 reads CSVESDTEAFF. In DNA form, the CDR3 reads TGCAGCGTTGAATCCGACACTGAAGCTTTCTTT.